What follows are 14 T cell receptor beta chains derived from one specimen sequenced in a study of monozygotic twins with inflammatory bowel disease. Reanalyzing the 5' RACE reads, TCRdb keeps one entry per CDR3 protein, without DNA. Its clone listing holds under 350,000 distinct CDR3 sequences. Sequenced sample: blood. The source of these receptors is a human donor with ulcerative colitis or Crohn's disease, or a healthy co-twin of an affected twin (not recorded which).

The chain recombines TRBV5-1 with TRBJ2-5. The V gene's germline CDR1 is SGHRS and CDR2 YFSETQ. CDR3 length: 14 amino acids. CDR3 sequence reads: CASSWEGIQETQYF.

The rearrangement joins TRBV10-2 to TRBJ2-5; absent DNA, TCRdb's TRBD1 call cannot be checked. The length of the CDR3 is 13 residues. Germline V lookup: CDR1 WSHSY, CDR2 SAAADI. The CDR3 reads CASMGGSRETQYF.

This chain uses TRBV7-8 with TRBJ2-1; TCRdb proposes TRBD2, but this gene call is untestable without DNA. Looked up from germline, CDR1 is SGHVS and CDR2 is FQNEAQ. This CDR3 comprises 15 residues. The CDR3 here is CASSFLAGSYNEQFF.

The chain links TRBV9 to TRBJ2-7. This CDR3 has 14 amino acids. CDR1 is SGDLS, CDR2 YYNGEE, per germline. CDR3 protein: CASSVGGDYYEQYF.

The V and J genes are TRBV6-6 and TRBJ1-6. CDR1 is MNHNY, CDR2 SVGAGI, per germline (reference sequence). The CDR3 is made up of 14 amino acids. This CDR3 reads CATDMGGGNSPLHF.

J is TRBJ2-4 and V is TRBV3-1; the TCRdb D gene call, TRBD2, has no DNA to confirm it. The germline CDR1 and CDR2 sequences are LGHDT and YNNKEL (reference sequence). The CDR3 has 12 residues. This chain's CDR3 is CATSGTTGIQYF.

This chain joins TRBV20-1 and TRBJ1-5; TCRdb's assignment of TRBD1 cannot be checked, as there is no DNA. Germline loops: CDR1 DFQATT, CDR2 SNEGSKA (reference sequence). This CDR3 comprises 14 residues. The CDR3 sequence: CSARGTGGYQPQHF.

The chain joins TRBV6-2 or TRBV6-3 to TRBJ2-2; with no DNA, the TCRdb D assignment of TRBD1 cannot be verified. This CDR3 has 16 amino acids. The V gene's germline CDR1 is MNHEY and CDR2 SVGEGT. The chain's CDR3 is CASSYSAGALDGELFF.

The V call is TRBV30, the J call TRBJ2-1; TCRdb names TRBD1, which stays unverified in the absence of DNA. Germline V CDR1 and CDR2: GTSNPN, SVGIG (reference sequence). The CDR3 sequence is 11 residues long. CDR3 region: CAWSDRVQQFF.

The chain has TRBV21-1 and TRBJ2-3; TCRdb names TRBD2, which stays unverified in the absence of DNA. TRBV21-1 is reported as a pseudogene. The CDR3 has 18 amino acids. This CDR3 reads CASSNRVGGTQSTDTQYF.

The V gene is TRBV20-1, the J gene TRBJ2-5. This CDR3 region has 13 residues. Germline CDR1 reads DFQATT; CDR2 reads SNEGSKA (reference sequence). The CDR3 sequence: CSASEWQQETQYF.

The chain carries TRBV20-1 and TRBJ2-2; there is no DNA to check the TCRdb D call of TRBD2. Germline CDR1 DFQATT, CDR2 SNEGSKA (reference sequence). This CDR3 has 17 residues. The CDR3 spells CSARGLAGPAGTGELFF.

V and J are TRBV7-2 and TRBJ2-5; TCRdb's assignment of TRBD1 cannot be checked, as there is no DNA. Germline V lookup: CDR1 SGHTA, CDR2 FQGNSA. This CDR3 has 14 residues. CDR3: CASSFQGTQETQYF.

The chain links TRBV28 to TRBJ2-1. The germline CDR1 and CDR2 sequences are MDHEN and SYDVKM. CDR3 length: 15 residues. The CDR3 is CASSLTGFPINEQFF.